These T cell receptor beta chains were read from a single sample in a study of neurological immune-mediated disorders. A single record per CDR3 protein comes from TCRdb applying MiXCR to the 5' RACE reads. The table shows tens of thousands of distinct CDR3 sequences, with 3.5% to 4% occurring only once. What was sequenced was PBMCs. These receptors came from a man aged 25 to 40 with multiple sclerosis. Each CDR3 is given with its conserved first and last residue. A D gene is named only where the DNA matches it firmly. Clone sizes are given selectively: once, few, many, or a class where the clone is expanded.

.,TRBV20-1,TRBJ2-4,many,TGCAGTGCTAGACAGGGAAGGGAACTAGTAGCCAAAAACATTCAGTACTTC,CSARQGRELVAKNIQYF
.,TRBV29-1,TRBJ1-1,many,TGCAGCGTTGAACCCGGGACGAGGGTGGGAGCTTTCTTT,CSVEPGTRVGAFF
.,TRBV5-5,TRBJ2-7,many,TGTGCCAGCAGCAACCCGGGACGGAGCGTCTACGAGCAGTACTTC,CASSNPGRSVYEQYF
.,TRBV20-1,TRBJ2-1,many,TGCAGTGCTAGGACGACAGCAGATAGGGTTGGGGAGCAGTTCTTC,CSARTTADRVGEQFF
.,TRBV18,TRBJ1-3,many,TGTGCCAGCTCACCCCCGACGGGAGCTGGAAACACCATATATTTT,CASSPPTGAGNTIYF
.,TRBV6-5,TRBJ2-5,few,TGTGCCAGCAGTTATACGTGGGGGGACCAAGAGACCCAGTACTTC,CASSYTWGDQETQYF
TRBD1,TRBV6-6,TRBJ1-5,few,TGTGCCAGCGGGACAGTTAGCAATCAGCCCCAGCATTTT,CASGTVSNQPQHF
TRBD2,TRBV13,TRBJ2-4,many,TGTGCCAGCAGCTTAGGGACTAGCGGGAGCATGAACATTCAGTACTTC,CASSLGTSGSMNIQYF
TRBD1,TRBV10-3,TRBJ1-5,many,TGTGCCATCAGCCGGGACAGCGGATCCAATCAGCCCCAGAATTTT,CAISRDSGSNQPQNF
.,TRBV5-6,TRBJ1-2,many,TGTGCCAGCAGCTTGCGCGGGAGCGTGGAAGGCTACACCTTC,CASSLRGSVEGYTF
TRBD1,TRBV11-2,TRBJ1-1,.,TGTGCCAGCAGCTCCCCCACCGGGACAGGGGGAGGGAACACTGAAGCTTTCTTT,CASSSPTGTGGGNTEAFF
.,TRBV5-1,TRBJ1-2,many,TGCGCCAGCAGCTTGGAGTTACAGGGTCCTAACTATGGCTACACCTTC,CASSLELQGPNYGYTF
.,TRBV5-5,TRBJ1-5,.,TGTGCCAGCAGCTTAGAGTATAGCAATCAGCCCCAGCATTTT,CASSLEYSNQPQHF
TRBD1,TRBV28,TRBJ1-6,few,TGTGCCAGCAGTCGACAGGGCTCTAGTTCACCCCTCCACTTT,CASSRQGSSSPLHF
.,TRBV12-3/TRBV12-4,TRBJ1-1,many,TGTGCCAGCAGTTTTAGCCTGGGCACTGAAGCTTTCTTT,CASSFSLGTEAFF
.,TRBV11-2,TRBJ2-1,.,TGTGCCAGCAGCCCGAGCCGGGTCTTACCCTTCAATGAGCAGTTCTTC,CASSPSRVLPFNEQFF
.,TRBV7-2,TRBJ2-7,many,TGTGCCAGCAGCCCGACAGCCAACTACGAGCAGTACTTC,CASSPTANYEQYF
.,TRBV20-1,TRBJ2-5,.,TGCAGTGCTAGAACGGACCTCCAAGAGACCCAGTACTTC,CSARTDLQETQYF
.,TRBV11-3,TRBJ2-2,few,TGTGCCAGCAGCTTAAGGCAGCACACCGGGGAGCTGTTTTTT,CASSLRQHTGELFF
TRBD2,TRBV3-1,TRBJ2-4,many,TGTGCCAGCAGCCAAGAAGGGACTATCAAAAACATTCAGTACTTC,CASSQEGTIKNIQYF
TRBD2,TRBV6-5,TRBJ2-7,few,TGTGCCAGCAGTTACTCGAGCGGGCTAGCGGGGGTTGAGCAGTACTTC,CASSYSSGLAGVEQYF
TRBD1,TRBV20-1,TRBJ1-5,few,TGCAGTGCGGCCTGGACAGGGTTTGATCAGCCCCAGAATTTT,CSAAWTGFDQPQNF
.,TRBV7-6,TRBJ2-5,many,TGTGCCAGCAGCTTACAAGAGACCCAGTACTTC,CASSLQETQYF
.,TRBV5-1,TRBJ2-3,many,TGCGCCAGCAGCATGAGGGGTATGGGGGCAGATACGCAGTATTTT,CASSMRGMGADTQYF
TRBD1,TRBV20-1,TRBJ2-7,many,TGCAGTGCTAGAGGGACAGGGGGCTTTTCCTCCGAGCAGTACTTC,CSARGTGGFSSEQYF
TRBD1,TRBV9,TRBJ1-1,many,TGTGCCAGCAGCGTAGGTGCCAGGGGGCTAGGGACTGAAGCTTTCTTT,CASSVGARGLGTEAFF
TRBD1,TRBV4-1,TRBJ1-5,many,TGCGCCAGCAGCGTCCGGGACAGCCTGAATCAGCCCCAGCATTTT,CASSVRDSLNQPQHF
.,TRBV29-1,TRBJ1-5,many,TGCAGCGTCACGGGGGGTGTGGGCAATCAGCCCCAGCATTTT,CSVTGGVGNQPQHF
TRBD2,TRBV9,TRBJ2-5,few,TGTGCCAGCAGCGTAGCCCCGGGACTAGCACAAGAGACCCAGTACTTC,CASSVAPGLAQETQYF
.,TRBV9,TRBJ2-7,few,TGTGCCAGCAGCCGAGGGGCAGGGTCCGAGCAGTACTTC,CASSRGAGSEQYF
TRBD2,TRBV20-1,TRBJ2-2,.,TGCAGTGCTAGTTATCCTAGCGGGGGGGCCATTTCGGTCACCGGGGAGCTGTTTTTT,CSASYPSGGAISVTGELFF
.,TRBV29-1,TRBJ1-2,many,TGCAGCGTACCCACCGTGTACTATGGCTACACCTTC,CSVPTVYYGYTF
.,TRBV7-3,TRBJ2-2,.,TGTGCCAGCAGTGTGGACGGACTCACCGGGGAGCTGTTTTTT,CASSVDGLTGELFF
.,TRBV5-1,TRBJ1-6,many,TGCGCCAGCAGCTTGGCGGCAGGGATACCTTCACCCCTCCACTTT,CASSLAAGIPSPLHF
.,TRBV7-2,TRBJ2-5,many,TGTGCCAGCAGCTTTGCGGGTAAAGAGACCCAGTACTTC,CASSFAGKETQYF
.,TRBV20-1,TRBJ2-7,many,TGCAGTGCTAGGGGAATAGACAACTCCTACGAGCAGTACTTC,CSARGIDNSYEQYF
.,TRBV5-8,TRBJ2-7,.,TGTGCCAGTAGCTTGCAGGGCAGCTCGGCCTACGAGCAGTACTTC,CASSLQGSSAYEQYF
TRBD1,TRBV6-1,TRBJ1-5,many,TGTGCCAGCGGGGACAGGGGTTTTCAGCCCCAGCATTTT,CASGDRGFQPQHF
.,TRBV12-3/TRBV12-4,TRBJ2-3,many,TGTGCCAGCAGTCCGACTCACAGGGTTAGGGAAGATACGCAGTATTTT,CASSPTHRVREDTQYF
.,TRBV20-1,TRBJ1-1,many,TGCAGTGCTAGATGGACGGGGAGCACTGAAGCTTTCTTT,CSARWTGSTEAFF
.,TRBV6-5,TRBJ1-1,.,TGTGCCAGCAGTTACTCTAGGGGGTATACTGAAGCTTTCTTT,CASSYSRGYTEAFF
.,TRBV9,TRBJ2-1,many,TGTGCCAGCAGCGGGACTACCCATACGGATGAGCAGTTCTTC,CASSGTTHTDEQFF
.,TRBV6-5,TRBJ1-1,many,TGTGCCAGCAGTTACTCTCAGGGGAGGGGAGGCGTGAACACTGAAGCTTTCTTT,CASSYSQGRGGVNTEAFF
TRBD1,TRBV7-2,TRBJ1-2,medium-sized,TGTGCCAGCAGCCCCGACAGGGTCCTTAACTATGGCTACACCTTC,CASSPDRVLNYGYTF
.,TRBV3-1,TRBJ2-3,.,TGTGCCAGCAGCACGCGGGGAGATACGCAGTATTTT,CASSTRGDTQYF
.,TRBV27,TRBJ2-7,many,TGTGCCAGCAGTTTGGGGGGCTCCTACGAGCAGTACTTC,CASSLGGSYEQYF
TRBD1,TRBV3-1,TRBJ2-1,few,TGTGCCAGCAGCTTAGGACAGGGGGTTGACAATGAGCAGTTCTTC,CASSLGQGVDNEQFF
.,TRBV12-3/TRBV12-4,TRBJ2-1,many,TGTGCCAGCAACTTAAATTACAACAATGAGCAGTTCTTC,CASNLNYNNEQFF